Here is one TCR beta chain with its context. Its specificity is not known. This sample was taken from a study of CD8+ T cells in alopecia areata. Study overall: After 6 to 18 months of tofacitinib, follow-up continued 6 months off drug.

Following extraction, RNA underwent reverse transcription to cDNA, which served as the sequencing template. Generated by immunoSEQ multiplex PCR, the TCRdb table keeps only in-frame clones and is missing some. Of about 270,000 clones detected, approximately 60% appear once; the ten largest clones hold more than 0.85%. Regarding the study as a whole: Significant decreases in scalp clonality and expanded CD8+ clones followed tofacitinib treatment. Many expanded lesional clones persisted during tofacitinib (in both scalp and blood). Normal skin's resident alphabeta T cells are also sequenced in scalp samples.

Trimming removed 3 bases at V and 7 bases at J, with 7 bases between. This CDR3 is built from 12 residues. In germline, CDR1 is SGHAT, CDR2 FQNNGV. Treatment of the sample: oral pan-JAK inhibitor, 5-10 mg twice daily. The receptor was derived from a human donor with alopecia areata. This sample comprised CD4+ T cells sorted from blood, obtained between weeks 51 and 52, from a patient treated with tofacitinib. The chain links TRBV11-2 to TRBJ2-4; weak D call: TRBD2 (5 bases). This chain's CDR3 is CASSLGGNIQYF. For the CDR3, the DNA is TGTGCCAGCAGCTTGGGCGGGAACATTCAGTACTTC. Supplemented by reference TRBV11-2 and TRBJ2-4, the full variable domain reads EAGVAQSPRYKIIEKRQSVAFWCNPISGHATLYWYQQILGQGPKLLIQFQNNGVVDDSQLPKDRFSAERLKGVDSTLKIQPAKLEDSAVYLCASSLGGNIQYFGAGTRLSVL.